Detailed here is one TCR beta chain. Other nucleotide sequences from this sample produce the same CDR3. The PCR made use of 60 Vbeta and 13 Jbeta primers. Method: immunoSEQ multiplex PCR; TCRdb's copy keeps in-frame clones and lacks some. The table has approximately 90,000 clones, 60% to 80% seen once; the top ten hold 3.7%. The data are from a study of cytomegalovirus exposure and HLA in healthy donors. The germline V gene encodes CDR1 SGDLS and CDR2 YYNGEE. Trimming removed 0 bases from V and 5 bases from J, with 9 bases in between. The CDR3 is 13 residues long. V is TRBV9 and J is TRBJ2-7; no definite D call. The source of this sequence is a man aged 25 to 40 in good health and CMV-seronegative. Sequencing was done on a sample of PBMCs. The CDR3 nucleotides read TGTGCCAGCAGCGTAGATGACCTAGACGAGCAGTACTTC. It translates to CASSVDDLDEQYF.